The sequence of this TCR beta chain was determined in a study of T cell responses to AZD1222 COVID-19 vaccine. On the study more broadly: Second-dose groups at about 4 or about 12 weeks were pooled. Study-wide points: At 160-218 and 743-854, vaccine-associated CD4 TCRs were dominant, and they spanned spike. Repertoire sampling was restricted to post-peak T cell response timepoints. Clonal diversity may have been underestimated, and the donors were mostly white British, with more females than males.

Sequencing was performed with immunoSEQ multiplex PCR; in TCRdb, only in-frame clones are kept and a portion is missing. The sample yields some 80,000 clones, about 90% seen once. Worth noting for this clone: Antigen: not known.

The specimen comprised peripheral blood, sampled on day 0 of AZD1222 vaccination. The sequence was collected from an adult in good health.

This CDR3 is CASSTYRGQNTEAFF. DNA of the CDR3: TGTGCCAGCAGCACCTACAGGGGGCAGAACACTGAAGCTTTCTTT. The gene calls are TRBV11-3 and TRBJ1-1, with TRBD1 matching over 9 bases. The CDR3 is made up of 15 amino acids. CDR1 is SGHNT and CDR2 is YENEEA in the germline V gene. J was trimmed by 1 base and V by 5 bases; bases with no gene match: 5.